This TCR beta chain was captured in a study of blood T cell repertoires in COVID-19. Across the whole study: Researchers got acute and convalescent COVID-19 samples from the United States, Italy and Spain. PBMCs, B-cell-depleted T cells, or T cells provided the cDNA or gDNA that made up the material.

The Seattle patients, enrolled during active infection, were followed longitudinally. As handled by the study authors: Amplifying reference gene primers gave estimates of nucleated cell counts. The method was immunoSEQ multiplex PCR; TCRdb's version includes in-frame clones alone and lacks a portion of them. V, J and clone size are taken as reported in that table, and D and trimming were inferred from the DNA itself. This sample has about 150,000 clones; roughly 88% occur once, and the top ten carry roughly 8%. CDR3 length: 16 amino acids. Looked up from germline, CDR1 is PRHDT and CDR2 is FYEKMQ (reference sequence). Trimming shortened V by 4 bases and J by 1 base, and 16 bases separated the two germline ends.

The chain couples TRBV13 to TRBJ1-1; D uncertain. The sequenced material came from peripheral blood. The source is a woman aged 60-75 years with COVID-19, enrolled during active disease. CDR3 DNA: TGTGCCAGCAGCTCACCGCGGGAGCAGCCGAACACTGAAGCTTTCTTT. Protein sequence: CASSSPREQPNTEAFF.